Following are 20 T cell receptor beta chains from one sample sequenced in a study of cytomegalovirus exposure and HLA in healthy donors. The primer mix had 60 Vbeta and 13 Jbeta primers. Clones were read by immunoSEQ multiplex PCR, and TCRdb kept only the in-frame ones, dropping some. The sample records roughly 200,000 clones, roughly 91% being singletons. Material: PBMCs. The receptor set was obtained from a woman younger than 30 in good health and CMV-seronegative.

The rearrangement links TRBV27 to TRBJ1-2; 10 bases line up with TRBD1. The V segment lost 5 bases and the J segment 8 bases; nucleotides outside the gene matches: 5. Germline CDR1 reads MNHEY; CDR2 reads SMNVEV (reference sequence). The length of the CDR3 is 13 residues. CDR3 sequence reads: CASSQTGGAGYTF. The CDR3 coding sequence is TGTGCCAGCAGTCAGACAGGGGGCGCGGGCTACACCTTC.

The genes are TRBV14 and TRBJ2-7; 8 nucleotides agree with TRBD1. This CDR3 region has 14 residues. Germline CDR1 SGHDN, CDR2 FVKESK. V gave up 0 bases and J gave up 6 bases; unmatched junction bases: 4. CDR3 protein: CASSQDGRGREQYF. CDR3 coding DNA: TGTGCCAGCAGCCAAGATGGCAGGGGGCGCGAGCAGTACTTC.

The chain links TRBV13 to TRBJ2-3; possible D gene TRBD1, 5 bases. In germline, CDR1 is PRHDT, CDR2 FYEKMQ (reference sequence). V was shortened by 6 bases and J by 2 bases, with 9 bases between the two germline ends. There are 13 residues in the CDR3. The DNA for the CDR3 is TGTGCCAGCAGTCCGGACAACACAGATACGCAGTATTTT. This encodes CASSPDNTDTQYF.

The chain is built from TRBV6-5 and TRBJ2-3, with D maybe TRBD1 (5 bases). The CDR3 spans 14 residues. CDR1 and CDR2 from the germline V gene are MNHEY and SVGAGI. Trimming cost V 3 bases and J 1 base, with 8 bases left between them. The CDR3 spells CASSYTTGTDTQYF. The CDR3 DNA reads TGTGCCAGCAGTTATACGACAGGCACAGATACGCAGTATTTT.

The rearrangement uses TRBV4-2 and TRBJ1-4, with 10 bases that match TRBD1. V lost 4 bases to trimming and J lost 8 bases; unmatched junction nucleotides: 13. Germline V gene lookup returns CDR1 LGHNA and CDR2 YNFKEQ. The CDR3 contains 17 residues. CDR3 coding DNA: TGTGCCAGCAGCCGAACGACCGGGACAGGGGTTGGGGAAAAACTGTTTTTT. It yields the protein CASSRTTGTGVGEKLFF.

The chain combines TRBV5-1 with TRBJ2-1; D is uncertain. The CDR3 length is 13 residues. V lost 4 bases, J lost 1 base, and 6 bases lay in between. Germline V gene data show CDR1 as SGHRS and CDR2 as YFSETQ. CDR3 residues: CASSRESYNEQFF. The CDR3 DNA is TGCGCCAGCAGCCGCGAGTCCTACAATGAGCAGTTCTTC.

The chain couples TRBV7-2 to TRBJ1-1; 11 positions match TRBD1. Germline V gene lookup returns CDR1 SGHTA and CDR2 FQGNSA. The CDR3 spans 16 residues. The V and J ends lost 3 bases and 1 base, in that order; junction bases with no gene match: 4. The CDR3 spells CASSFRTGGPNTEAFF. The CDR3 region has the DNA TGTGCCAGCAGCTTTAGGACAGGGGGCCCGAACACTGAAGCTTTCTTT. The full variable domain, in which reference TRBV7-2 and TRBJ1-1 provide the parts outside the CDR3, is GAGVSQSPSNKVTEKGKDVELRCDPISGHTALYWYRQSLGQGLEFLIYFQGNSAPDKSGLPSDRFSAERTGGSVSTLTIQRTQQEDSAVYLCASSFRTGGPNTEAFFGQGTRLTVV.

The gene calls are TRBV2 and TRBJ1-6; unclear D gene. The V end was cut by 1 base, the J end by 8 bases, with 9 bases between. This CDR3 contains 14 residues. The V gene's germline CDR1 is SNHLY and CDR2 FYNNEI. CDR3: CASSEEGAHSPLHF. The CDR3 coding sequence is TGTGCCAGCAGTGAAGAGGGAGCCCATTCACCCCTCCACTTT.

In nucleotides, the CDR3 is TGTGCCAGCAGCCCGGGGGTGGGTTTCATGGAGACCCAGTACTTC. It encodes CASSPGVGFMETQYF. The chain joins TRBV7-7 to TRBJ2-5; D perhaps matches TRBD2 (6 bases). CDR3 length: 15 residues. The V end was cut by 5 bases, the J end by 5 bases, with 18 bases between. The germline gives CDR1 SSHAT, CDR2 FNYEAQ (reference sequence).

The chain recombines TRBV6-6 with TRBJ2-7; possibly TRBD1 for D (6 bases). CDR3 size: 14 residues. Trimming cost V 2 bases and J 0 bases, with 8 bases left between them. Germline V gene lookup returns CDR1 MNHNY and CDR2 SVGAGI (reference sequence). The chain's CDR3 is CASSYGTNSYEQYF. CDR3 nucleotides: TGTGCCAGCAGTTACGGGACAAACTCCTACGAGCAGTACTTC.

CDR3 region: CASSLAFDRGGFYGYTF. The CDR3 nucleotides are TGTGCCAGCAGCTTAGCGTTTGACAGGGGTGGTTTCTATGGCTACACCTTC. The genes are TRBV7-9 and TRBJ1-2; TRBD1 aligns across 8 bases. The CDR3 runs 17 residues. The junction had 10 bases not matched to a gene; V was cut back by 0 bases and J by 4 bases. Germline CDR1 is SEHNR and CDR2 is FQNEAQ (reference sequence).

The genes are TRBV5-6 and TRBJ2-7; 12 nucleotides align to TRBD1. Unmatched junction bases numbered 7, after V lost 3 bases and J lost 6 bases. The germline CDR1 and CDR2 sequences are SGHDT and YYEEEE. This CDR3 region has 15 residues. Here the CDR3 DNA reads TGTGCCAGCAGCTCTACCCCGGGACAGGGGGCCGAGCAGTACTTC. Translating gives CASSSTPGQGAEQYF.

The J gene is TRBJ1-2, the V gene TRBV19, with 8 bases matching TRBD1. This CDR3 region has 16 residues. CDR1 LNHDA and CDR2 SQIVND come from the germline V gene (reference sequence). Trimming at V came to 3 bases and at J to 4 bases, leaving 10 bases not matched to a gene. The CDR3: CASSIVQGAYSYGYTF. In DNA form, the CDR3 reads TGTGCCAGTAGTATCGTGCAGGGGGCCTACAGCTATGGCTACACCTTC.

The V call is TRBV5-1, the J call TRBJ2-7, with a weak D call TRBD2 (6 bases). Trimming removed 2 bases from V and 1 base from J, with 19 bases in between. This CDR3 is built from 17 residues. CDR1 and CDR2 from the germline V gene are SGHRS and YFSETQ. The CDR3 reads CASSLSPVAGKSYEQYF. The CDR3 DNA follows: TGCGCCAGCAGCTTATCCCCGGTGGCGGGGAAGTCCTACGAGCAGTACTTC.

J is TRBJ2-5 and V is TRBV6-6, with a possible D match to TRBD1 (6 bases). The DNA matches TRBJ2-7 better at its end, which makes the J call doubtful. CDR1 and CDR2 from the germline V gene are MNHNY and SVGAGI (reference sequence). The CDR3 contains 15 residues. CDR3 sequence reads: CASSYSGTGFYEQYF. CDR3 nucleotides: TGTGCCAGCAGTTACTCGGGTACAGGGTTCTACGAGCAGTACTTC.

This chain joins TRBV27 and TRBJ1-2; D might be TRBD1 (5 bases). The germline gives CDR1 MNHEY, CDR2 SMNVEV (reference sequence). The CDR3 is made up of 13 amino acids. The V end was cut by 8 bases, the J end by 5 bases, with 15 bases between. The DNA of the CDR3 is TGTGCCAGCTCGTGGGGGGAGAAATATGGCTACACCTTC. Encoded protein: CASSWGEKYGYTF.

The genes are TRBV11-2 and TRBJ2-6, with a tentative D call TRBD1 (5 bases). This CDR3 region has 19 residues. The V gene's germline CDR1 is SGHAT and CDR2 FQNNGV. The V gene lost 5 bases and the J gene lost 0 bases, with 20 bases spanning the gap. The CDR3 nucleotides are TGTGCCAGCAGCCCACGCCTGACAGTCGACCCCTCTGGGGCCAACGTCCTGACTTTC. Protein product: CASSPRLTVDPSGANVLTF.

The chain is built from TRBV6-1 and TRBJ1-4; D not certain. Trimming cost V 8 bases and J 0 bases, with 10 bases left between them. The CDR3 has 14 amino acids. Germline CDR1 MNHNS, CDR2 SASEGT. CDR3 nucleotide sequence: TGTGCCAGCGGGGAGGTTGCAACTAATGAAAAACTGTTTTTT. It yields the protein CASGEVATNEKLFF.

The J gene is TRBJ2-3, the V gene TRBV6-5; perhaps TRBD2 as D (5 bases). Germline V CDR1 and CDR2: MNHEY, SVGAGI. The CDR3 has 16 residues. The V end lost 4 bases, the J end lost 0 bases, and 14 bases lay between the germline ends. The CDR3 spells CASSSWTGFSTDTQYF. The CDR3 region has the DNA TGTGCCAGCAGTTCATGGACGGGATTTAGCACAGATACGCAGTATTTT.

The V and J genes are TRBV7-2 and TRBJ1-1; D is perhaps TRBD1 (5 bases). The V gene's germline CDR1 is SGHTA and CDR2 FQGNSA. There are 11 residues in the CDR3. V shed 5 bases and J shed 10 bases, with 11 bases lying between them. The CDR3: CASSPGRGAFF. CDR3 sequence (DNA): TGTGCCAGCAGCCCAGGGAGGGGAGCTTTCTTT.